This T cell receptor (beta chain) was retrieved from a study of human T cells and chemical hapten exposure. For the study at large: The study enrolled mostly female patients with alopecia areata, totalis or universalis. It was small differences in pooled library volume that mainly caused per-sample TCR yields to vary. Study-wide findings and caveats: TCRs at a frequency above 1 in 1000 stayed unchanged with DPC sensitization.

There are 15 residues in the CDR3. Trimming shortened V by 5 bases and J by 3 bases, and 17 bases separated the two germline ends. Germline CDR1 is SGHTA and CDR2 is FQGNSA. TCRdb processed the RACE reads anew with MiXCR; each CDR3 protein has one entry. This sample has some 79,000 distinct CDR3 sequences, with more than 10% found just once. This clonotype was observed a few times. Its antigen is unknown. The time point: patch test 3, about 24 weeks after DPC sensitization. Treatment given: therapeutic diphenylcyclopropenone sensitization with weekly scalp DPC. The chain employs TRBV7-2 and TRBJ2-7; D possibly corresponds to TRBD2 (5 bases). This TCR came from a woman between 45 and 65 years old with alopecia areata. Some clones in this sample may be carry-over from other donors' samples. The material sequenced was whole blood, taken in connection with sensitization to the hapten diphenylcyclopropenone (DPC). The CDR3 nucleotides read TGTGCCAGCAGCCCCATGTCCCTAGCCCACTACGAGCAGTACTTC. Its translation is CASSPMSLAHYEQYF. Drawing the rest from reference TRBV7-2 and TRBJ2-7, the complete variable domain is GAGVSQSPSNKVTEKGKDVELRCDPISGHTALYWYRQSLGQGLEFLIYFQGNSAPDKSGLPSDRFSAERTGGSVSTLTIQRTQQEDSAVYLCASSPMSLAHYEQYFGPGTRLTVT.